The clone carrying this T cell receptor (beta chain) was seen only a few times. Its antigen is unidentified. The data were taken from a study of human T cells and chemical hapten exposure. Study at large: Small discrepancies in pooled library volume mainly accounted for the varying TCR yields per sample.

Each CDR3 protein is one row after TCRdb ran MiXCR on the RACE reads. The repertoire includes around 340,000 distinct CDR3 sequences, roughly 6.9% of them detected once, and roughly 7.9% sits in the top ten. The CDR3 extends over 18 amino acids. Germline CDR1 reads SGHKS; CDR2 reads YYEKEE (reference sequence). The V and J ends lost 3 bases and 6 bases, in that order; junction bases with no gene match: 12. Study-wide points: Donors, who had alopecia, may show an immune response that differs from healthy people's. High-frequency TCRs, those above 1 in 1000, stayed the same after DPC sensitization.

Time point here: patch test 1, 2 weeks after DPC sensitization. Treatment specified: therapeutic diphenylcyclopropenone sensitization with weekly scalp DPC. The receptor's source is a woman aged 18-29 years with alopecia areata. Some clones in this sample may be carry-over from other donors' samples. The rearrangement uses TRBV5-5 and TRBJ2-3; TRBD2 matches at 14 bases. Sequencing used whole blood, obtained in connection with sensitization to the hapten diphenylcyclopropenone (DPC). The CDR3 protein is CASSSVPGLAGEEDTQYF. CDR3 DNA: TGTGCCAGCAGCTCGGTTCCGGGACTAGCGGGGGAGGAGGATACGCAGTATTTT.